This TCR beta chain originates from a study of T-cell memory formation after mild COVID-19. About the study: Among the donors, TCR clusters were largely specific to each donor.

The CDR3 runs 15 residues. The germline V gene encodes CDR1 DFQATT and CDR2 SNEGSKA (reference sequence). The V end was cut by 6 bases, the J end by 4 bases, with 21 bases between. Study outcomes and limitations: CD4+ contracting clones were mainly CM and EM; CD8+ ones, EMRA. Pre-infection memory held some responding clones, suggesting pre-existing cross-reactive T cells responded.

At least ten counts were recorded for this clonotype. The antigen is unknown. TCRdb reprocessed the 5' RACE reads via MiXCR and lists one record per CDR3 protein. Of tens of thousands of distinct CDR3 sequences listed, about 12% were seen once; the top ten hold approximately 26%. The chain recombines TRBV20-1 with TRBJ1-1, with a tentative D call TRBD1 (5 bases). This TCR was recovered from an adult woman who had mild COVID-19 (a few samples of this study predate the infection). Cell type and time point are not known. The sequencing sample was made of PBMCs or a T cell subset sorted from them (not recorded which). As DNA, the CDR3 is TGCAGTGCAAAGCTCCCCCAGGGTCTGACCACTGAAGCTTTCTTT. Translated: CSAKLPQGLTTEAFF.